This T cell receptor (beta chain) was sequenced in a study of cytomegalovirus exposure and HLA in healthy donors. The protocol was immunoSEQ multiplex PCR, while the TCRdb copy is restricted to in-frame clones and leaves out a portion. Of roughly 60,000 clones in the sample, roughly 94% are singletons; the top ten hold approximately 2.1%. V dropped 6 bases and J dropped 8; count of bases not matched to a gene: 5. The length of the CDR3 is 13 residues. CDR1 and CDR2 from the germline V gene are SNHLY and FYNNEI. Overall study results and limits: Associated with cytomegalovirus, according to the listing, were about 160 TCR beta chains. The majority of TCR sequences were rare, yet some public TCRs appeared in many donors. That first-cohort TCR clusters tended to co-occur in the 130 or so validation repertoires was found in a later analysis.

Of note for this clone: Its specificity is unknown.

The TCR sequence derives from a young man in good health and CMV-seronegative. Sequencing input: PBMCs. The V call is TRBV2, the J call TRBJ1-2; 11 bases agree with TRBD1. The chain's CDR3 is CASSLGQGGGYTF. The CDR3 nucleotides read TGTGCCAGCAGCCTGGGACAGGGGGGAGGCTACACCTTC.